The clone carrying this T cell receptor (beta chain) came up many times. Its matching antigen is unknown. These data come from a study of CD8 T cells in ankylosing spondylitis. The CDR3 sequence is 14 residues long. The germline CDR1 and CDR2 sequences are SGHTA and FQGNSA. V dropped 5 bases and J dropped 3; count of bases not matched to a gene: 6. Quantitative 5'-RACE with molecular barcodes was used to make the TCR beta libraries. One entry per CDR3 protein, called by TCRdb with MiXCR from the 5' RACE reads. The sample records around 490,000 distinct CDR3 sequences, 5.3% being singletons. Study-level points and caveats: Several of the motif variants were reported before in synovial fluid and blood from reactive arthritis. Characteristic, it appeared, of ankylosing spondylitis blood was a TCR beta motif of eight highly homologous variants. Matched ankylosing spondylitis synovial fluid reportedly showed significant enrichment of disease-linked clones.

The chain is built from TRBV7-2 and TRBJ2-5; TRBD2 agrees at 7 bases. The material sequenced was blood, either unsorted or a sorted T cell fraction (not recorded which). The clonotype was recovered from a male donor with ankylosing spondylitis. The CDR3 here is CASSLQRGEETQYF. The CDR3 nucleotides are TGTGCCAGCAGCCTCCAGCGGGGCGAAGAGACCCAGTACTTC. Variable domain in full (rest from reference TRBV7-2 and TRBJ2-5): GAGVSQSPSNKVTEKGKDVELRCDPISGHTALYWYRQSLGQGLEFLIYFQGNSAPDKSGLPSDRFSAERTGGSVSTLTIQRTQQEDSAVYLCASSLQRGEETQYFGPGTRLLVL.